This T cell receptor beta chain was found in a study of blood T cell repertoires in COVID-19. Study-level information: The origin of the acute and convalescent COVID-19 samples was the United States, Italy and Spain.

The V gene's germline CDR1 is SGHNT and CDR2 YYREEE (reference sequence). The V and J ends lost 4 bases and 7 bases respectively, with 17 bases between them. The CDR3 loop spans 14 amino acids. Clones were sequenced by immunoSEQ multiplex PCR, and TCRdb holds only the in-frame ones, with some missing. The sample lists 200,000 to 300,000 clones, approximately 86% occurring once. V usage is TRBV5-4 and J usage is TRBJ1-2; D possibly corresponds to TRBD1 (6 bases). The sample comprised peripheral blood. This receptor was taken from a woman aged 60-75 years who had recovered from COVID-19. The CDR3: CASSASQGRIGYTF. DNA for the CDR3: TGTGCCAGCAGCGCCTCACAGGGCCGAATTGGCTACACCTTC.